This entry concerns a single TCR beta chain. The antigen is undetermined. The sample comes from a study of blood T cells in healthy people across ages. A second PCR, run for roughly 7 to 11 cycles, used a sample-barcoded 5' primer plus a J-beta primer mix. TCRdb used MiXCR to reprocess the 5' RACE reads, holding one entry per CDR3 protein. The sample has some 750,000 distinct CDR3 sequences; about 20% are singletons. The study's findings and limits: When set beside aged donors, long-lived donors presented more naive CD4+ cells and higher diversity. Since the PBMCs were unsorted, naive and antigen-experienced cells could not be conclusively compared. The fall in TCR beta diversity per million T cells was roughly linear with age.

The CDR3 covers 15 residues. CDR1 and CDR2 from the germline V gene are SGHRS and YFSETQ. V was trimmed by 5 bases and J by 3 bases, leaving 17 bases between them. PBMCs were isolated at a quantity of at least 7 million per sample. Material: blood. This chain uses TRBV5-1 with TRBJ2-5; the D gene could be TRBD1 or TRBD2 (6 bases each). The sequence derives from a man between 65 and 80 years old in good health. This chain's CDR3 is CASRTMGGQEETQYF. CDR3 bases: TGCGCCAGCAGAACCATGGGGGGCCAGGAAGAGACCCAGTACTTC. Together with reference TRBV5-1 and TRBJ2-5, the CDR3 gives the full variable domain: KAGVTQTPRYLIKTRGQQVTLSCSPISGHRSVSWYQQTPGQGLQFLFEYFSETQRNKGNFPGRFSGRQFSNSRSEMNVSTLELGDSALYLCASRTMGGQEETQYFGPGTRLLVL.